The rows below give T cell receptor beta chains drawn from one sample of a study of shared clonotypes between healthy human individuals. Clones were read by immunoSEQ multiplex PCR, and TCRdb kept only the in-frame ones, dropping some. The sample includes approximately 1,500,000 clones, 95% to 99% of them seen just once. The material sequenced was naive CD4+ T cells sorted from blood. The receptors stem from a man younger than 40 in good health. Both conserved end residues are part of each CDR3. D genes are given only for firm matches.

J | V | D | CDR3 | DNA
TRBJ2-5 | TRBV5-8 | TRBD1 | CASSIGRDRGRETQYF | TGTGCCAGCAGCATAGGCCGGGACAGGGGACGGGAGACCCAGTACTTC
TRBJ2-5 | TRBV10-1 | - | CASSRGMLETQYF | TGCGCCAGCAGCAGGGGAATGTTGGAGACCCAGTACTTC
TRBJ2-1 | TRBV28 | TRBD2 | CASSREGGSYNEQFF | TGTGCCAGCAGTAGAGAGGGAGGGTCATACAATGAGCAGTTCTTC
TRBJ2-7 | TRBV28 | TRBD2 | CASSFPLSGGSYEQYF | TGTGCCAGCAGCTTTCCCCTTAGCGGGGGATCCTACGAGCAGTACTTC
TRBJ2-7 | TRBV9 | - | CASSVAPTVGYEQYF | TGTGCCAGCAGCGTAGCCCCGACAGTCGGTTACGAGCAGTACTTC
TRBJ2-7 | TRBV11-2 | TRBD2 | CASSWGGSGRKPEQYF | TGTGCCAGCAGCTGGGGGGGGAGCGGGAGAAAGCCCGAGCAGTACTTC
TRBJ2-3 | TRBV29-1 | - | CSVEPPRTDTQYF | TGCAGCGTTGAACCACCCCGTACAGATACGCAGTATTTT
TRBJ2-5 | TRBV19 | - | CASSIWVGKETQYF | TGTGCCAGTAGTATCTGGGTAGGGAAAGAGACCCAGTACTTC
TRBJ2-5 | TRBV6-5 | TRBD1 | CASRRTGQETQYF | TGTGCCAGCAGAAGGACAGGGCAAGAGACCCAGTACTTC
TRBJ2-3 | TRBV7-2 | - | CASSPRLPTSTDTQYF | TGTGCCAGCAGCCCGAGACTCCCAACTAGCACAGATACGCAGTATTTT
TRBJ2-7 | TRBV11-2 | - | CASSLEPPYEQYF | TGTGCCAGCAGCTTAGAGCCCCCCTACGAGCAGTACTTC
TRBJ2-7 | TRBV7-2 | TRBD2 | CASSLVSSGYEQYF | TGTGCCAGCAGCTTAGTATCTAGCGGCTACGAGCAGTACTTC
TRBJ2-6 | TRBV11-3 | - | CASTNVDGANVLTF | TGTGCCAGCACCAATGTGGATGGGGCCAACGTCCTGACTTTC
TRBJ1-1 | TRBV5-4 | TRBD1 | CASSWGQENTEAFF | TGTGCCAGCAGCTGGGGACAGGAGAACACTGAAGCTTTCTTT
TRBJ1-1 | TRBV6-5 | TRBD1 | CASSSRTGWNTEAFF | TGTGCCAGCAGTTCACGGACAGGGTGGAACACTGAAGCTTTCTTT
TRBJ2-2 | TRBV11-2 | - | CASSLSANTGELFF | TGTGCCAGCAGCTTGAGTGCGAACACCGGGGAGCTGTTTTTT
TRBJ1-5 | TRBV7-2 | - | CASSPAGSQPQHF | TGTGCCAGCAGCCCCGCGGGATCCCAGCCCCAGCATTTT
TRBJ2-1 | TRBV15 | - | CATRRAENEQFF | TGTGCCACCAGGAGAGCGGAAAATGAGCAGTTCTTC
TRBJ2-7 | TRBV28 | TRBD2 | CASSLLAGPYEQYF | TGTGCCAGCAGTTTGCTAGCGGGTCCGTACGAGCAGTACTTC
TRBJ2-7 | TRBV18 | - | CASSPQGYPYYEQYF | TGTGCCAGCTCTCCCCAGGGTTATCCCTACTACGAGCAGTACTTC
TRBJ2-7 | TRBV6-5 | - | CASSYSGVGEQYF | TGTGCCAGCAGTTACTCAGGGGTCGGCGAGCAGTACTTC
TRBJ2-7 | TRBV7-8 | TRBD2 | CASSLVRENEQYF | TGTGCCAGCAGCTTAGTGCGGGAGAACGAGCAGTACTTC